This T cell receptor beta chain was captured in a study of vaccination effects on CD4 cells after COVID-19. Study background: ViraFEST expansion of antigen-specific CD4+ T cells with viral peptide pools preceded sequencing.

Researchers isolated CD4+ T cells once roughly ten days of culture had elapsed. Each person got two doses of an mRNA SARS-CoV-2 vaccine, BNT162b2 or mRNA-1273. TCRdb's table, derived via immunoSEQ multiplex PCR, lists solely in-frame clones and lacks some. The sample yields roughly 40,000 clones, under 70% seen once. As concerns this clone: The antigen remains unidentified.

Study observations and caveats: Clones that were induced by infection or by vaccine showed marked contraction late after vaccination. From healthy vaccinees, only 1 of 255 vaccine-induced clones also reacted to common cold coronaviruses.

The CDR3 contains 14 residues. Germline lookup yields CDR1 SGHRS and CDR2 YFSETQ. Trimming pared 5 bases from V and 3 bases from J, leaving 14 bases between. The rearrangement joins TRBV5-1 to TRBJ1-2; D is undetermined. Sample: CD4+ T cells from PBMCs cultured without peptide, taken after COVID-19 vaccination. The receptor was isolated from a human donor who received a COVID-19 vaccine. CDR3 protein: CASRPSYSDYGYTF. The CDR3, as DNA: TGCGCCAGCAGGCCCAGCTATTCGGACTATGGCTACACCTTC.